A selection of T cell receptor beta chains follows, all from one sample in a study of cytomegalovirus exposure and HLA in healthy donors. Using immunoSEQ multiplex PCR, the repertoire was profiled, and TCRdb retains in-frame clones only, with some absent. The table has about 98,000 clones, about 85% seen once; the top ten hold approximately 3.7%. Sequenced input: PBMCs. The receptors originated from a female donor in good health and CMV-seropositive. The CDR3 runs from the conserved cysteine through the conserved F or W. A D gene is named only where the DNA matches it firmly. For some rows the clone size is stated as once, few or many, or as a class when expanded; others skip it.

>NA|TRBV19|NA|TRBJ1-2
CASSAGIYGYTF
TGTGCCAGTAGTGCGGGAATCTATGGCTACACCTTC
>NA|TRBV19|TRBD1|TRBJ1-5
CASTTPGGDREFRQPQHF
TGTGCCAGTACCACTCCGGGGGGGGACAGAGAGTTTAGGCAGCCCCAGCATTTT
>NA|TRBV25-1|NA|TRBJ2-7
CASSDDVRDKAYEQYF
TGTGCCAGCAGTGATGATGTCCGGGATAAGGCCTACGAGCAGTACTTC
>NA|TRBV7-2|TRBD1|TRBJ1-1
CASRLTGEWLNTEAFF
TGTGCCAGCAGGCTGACAGGGGAATGGCTGAACACTGAAGCTTTCTTT
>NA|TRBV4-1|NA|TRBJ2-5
CASSQVATPQETQYF
TGCGCCAGCAGCCAAGTAGCGACCCCACAAGAGACCCAGTACTTC
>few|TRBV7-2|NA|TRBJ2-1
CASSQRGTGNGPYNEQFF
TGTGCCAGCAGCCAAAGGGGTACAGGGAACGGGCCCTACAATGAGCAGTTCTTC
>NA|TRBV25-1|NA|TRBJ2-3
CATRGVDTQYF
TGTGCCACCAGGGGCGTAGATACGCAGTATTTT
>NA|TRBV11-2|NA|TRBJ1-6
CASSSRQYNSPLHF
TGTGCCAGCAGCTCCCGACAGTATAATTCACCCCTCCACTTT
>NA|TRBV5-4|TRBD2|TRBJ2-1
CASSLSLAGYNEQFF
TGTGCCAGCAGCTTGAGTCTAGCGGGTTACAATGAGCAGTTCTTC
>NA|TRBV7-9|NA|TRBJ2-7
CASSLSLYYEQYF
TGTGCCAGCAGCTTAAGCCTGTACTACGAGCAGTACTTC
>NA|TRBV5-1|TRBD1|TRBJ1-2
CASGGGVGTGAGGRYGYTF
TGCGCCAGCGGTGGAGGAGTCGGGACAGGGGCAGGTGGACGCTATGGCTACACCTTC
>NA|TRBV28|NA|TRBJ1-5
CASNEDIQPQHF
TGTGCCAGCAACGAGGATATCCAGCCCCAGCATTTT
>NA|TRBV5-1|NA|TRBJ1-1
CASRARGWTEAFF
TGCGCCAGCAGAGCCAGGGGTTGGACTGAAGCTTTCTTT
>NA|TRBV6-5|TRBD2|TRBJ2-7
CASSQGLAGEQYF
TGTGCCAGCAGTCAGGGACTAGCGGGGGAGCAGTACTTC
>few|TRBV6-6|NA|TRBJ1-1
CASRQGPNTEAFF
TGTGCCAGCAGACAGGGTCCGAACACTGAAGCTTTCTTT
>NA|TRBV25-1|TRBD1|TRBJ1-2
CASSIRQGNGYTF
TGTGCCAGCAGTATCCGACAGGGGAATGGCTACACCTTC
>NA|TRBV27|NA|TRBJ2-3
CASSSPSPSTTQYF
TGTGCCAGCAGTTCCCCCAGTCCCTCCACCACGCAGTATTTT
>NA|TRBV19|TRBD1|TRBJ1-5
CASTGQGGSNQPQHF
TGTGCCAGTACCGGACAGGGTGGGAGCAATCAGCCCCAGCATTTT
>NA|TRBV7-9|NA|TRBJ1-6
CASSLLNSPLHF
TGTGCCAGCAGCCTACTAAATTCACCCCTCCACTTT
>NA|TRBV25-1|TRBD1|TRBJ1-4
CASSETGKEKLFF
TGTGCCAGCAGTGAGACAGGGAAAGAAAAACTGTTTTTT
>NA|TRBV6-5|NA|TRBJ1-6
CASSSRHLYNSPLHF
TGTGCCAGCAGTTCCCGACACCTCTATAATTCACCCCTCCACTTT
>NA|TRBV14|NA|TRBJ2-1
CASSQDAGWAPYNEQFF
TGTGCCAGCAGCCAAGATGCGGGGTGGGCGCCCTACAATGAGCAGTTCTTC
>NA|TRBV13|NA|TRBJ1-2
CASTLGRGISGYPF
TGTGCCAGCACCTTAGGCAGGGGTATCTCTGGCTACCCCTTC
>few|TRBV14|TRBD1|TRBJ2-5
CASSRGQGETQYF
TGTGCCAGCAGCCGGGGACAGGGCGAGACCCAGTACTTC
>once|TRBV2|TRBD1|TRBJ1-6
CASSWDRGNSPLHF
TGTGCCAGCAGTTGGGACAGGGGTAATTCACCCCTCCACTTT
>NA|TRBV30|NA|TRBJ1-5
CAWSDGHLLSNQPQHF
TGTGCCTGGAGCGATGGACATCTCCTTAGCAATCAGCCCCAGCATTTT
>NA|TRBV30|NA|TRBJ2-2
CAWSGLASGGELFF
TGTGCCTGGAGTGGGCTAGCGAGCGGCGGGGAGCTGTTTTTT
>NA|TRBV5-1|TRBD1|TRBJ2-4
CASSLEGGPRYF
TGCGCCAGCAGCTTGGAAGGGGGCCCAAGGTACTTC
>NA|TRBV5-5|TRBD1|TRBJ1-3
CASSSGTVISGNTIYF
TGTGCCAGCAGTTCCGGGACAGTTATCTCTGGAAACACCATATATTTT
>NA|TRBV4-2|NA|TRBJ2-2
CASSPPGTNTGELFF
TGTGCCAGCAGCCCCCCGGGGACGAACACCGGGGAGCTGTTTTTT
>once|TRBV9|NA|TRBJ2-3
CASSSQGRSTDTQYF
TGTGCCAGCAGCTCTCAGGGGAGAAGCACAGATACGCAGTATTTT
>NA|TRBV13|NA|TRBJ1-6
CASSSINSPLHF
TGTGCCAGCAGTTCAATCAATTCACCCCTCCACTTT
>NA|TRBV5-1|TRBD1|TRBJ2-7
CASRGDSHQYEQYF
TGCGCCAGCAGGGGGGACAGCCACCAATACGAGCAGTACTTC
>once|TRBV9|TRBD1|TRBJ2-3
CASSGLGQGVTDTQYF
TGTGCCAGCAGTGGACTGGGACAGGGAGTCACAGATACGCAGTATTTT
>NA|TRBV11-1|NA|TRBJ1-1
CASSSALDSEAFF
TGTGCCAGCAGCTCTGCGCTTGATTCTGAAGCTTTCTTT
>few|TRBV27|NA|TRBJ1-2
CASRSSGTYYGYTF
TGTGCCAGCAGATCCTCCGGGACTTACTATGGCTACACCTTC
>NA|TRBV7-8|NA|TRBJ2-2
CASSLVGQTGELFF
TGTGCCAGCAGCTTAGTGGGCCAAACCGGGGAGCTGTTTTTT
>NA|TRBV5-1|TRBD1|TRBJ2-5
CASTSWGQGLGETQYF
TGCGCCAGCACCTCTTGGGGACAGGGGCTAGGAGAGACCCAGTACTTC
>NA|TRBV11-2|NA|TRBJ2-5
CASSFGGGLRRETQYF
TGTGCCAGCAGCTTTGGCGGAGGCCTAAGAAGGGAGACCCAGTACTTC
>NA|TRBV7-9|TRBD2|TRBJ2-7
CASSLGRDSYEQYF
TGTGCCAGCAGCTTGGGGAGGGACTCCTACGAGCAGTACTTC
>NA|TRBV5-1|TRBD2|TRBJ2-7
CASSLFFLGGGEVGGRGEQYF
TGCGCCAGCAGCTTGTTTTTTCTTGGCGGCGGAGAAGTTGGCGGGAGGGGCGAGCAGTACTTC
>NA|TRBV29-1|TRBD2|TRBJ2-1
CSVDSSGTGNEQFF
TGCAGCGTTGATTCAAGCGGGACGGGCAATGAGCAGTTCTTC
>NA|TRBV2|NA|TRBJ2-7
CASSGSSVRYEQYF
TGTGCCAGCAGTGGGTCTAGCGTTCGCTACGAGCAGTACTTC
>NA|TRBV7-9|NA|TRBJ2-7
CSSSLGYSRQRSSYEQYF
TGTTCCAGCAGCTTAGGGTATTCGAGGCAGAGGAGCTCCTACGAGCAGTACTTC
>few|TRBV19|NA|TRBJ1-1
CASTPGQGNTEAFF
TGTGCCAGTACCCCGGGACAAGGGAACACTGAAGCTTTCTTT
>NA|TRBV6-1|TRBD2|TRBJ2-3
CASSEVGLAGVDTQYF
TGTGCCAGCAGTGAGGTGGGGCTAGCGGGAGTAGATACGCAGTATTTT
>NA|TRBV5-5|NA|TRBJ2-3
CASSQIDTQYF
TGTGCCAGCAGCCAAATAGATACGCAGTATTTT
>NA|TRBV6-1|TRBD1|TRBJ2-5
CASRTGGAETQYF
TGTGCCAGCCGGACAGGGGGCGCAGAGACCCAGTACTTC
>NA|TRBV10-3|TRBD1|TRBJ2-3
CAISKILGDRGQGDTQYF
TGTGCCATCAGCAAAATTCTAGGGGACAGGGGGCAGGGAGATACGCAGTATTTT
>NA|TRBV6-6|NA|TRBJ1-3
CASRRDRTGNTIYF
TGTGCCAGCAGAAGAGACAGAACTGGAAACACCATATATTTT
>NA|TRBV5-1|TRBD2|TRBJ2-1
CASSLFPAGGVYNEQFF
TGCGCCAGCAGCTTGTTTCCAGCGGGAGGGGTATACAATGAGCAGTTCTTC
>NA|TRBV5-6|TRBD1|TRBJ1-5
CASSLAGGSNQPQHF
TGTGCCAGCAGCTTGGCAGGGGGGAGCAATCAGCCCCAGCATTTT
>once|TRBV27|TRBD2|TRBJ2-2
CASSPHGLAGAGTGELFF
TGTGCCAGCAGTCCCCATGGACTAGCGGGGGCGGGGACCGGGGAGCTGTTTTTT
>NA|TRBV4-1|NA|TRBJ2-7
CASSQGGRYEQYF
TGCGCCAGCAGCCAGGGGGGGCGCTACGAGCAGTACTTC
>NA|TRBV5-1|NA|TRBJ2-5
CASSLVAGAEETQYF
TGCGCCAGCAGCTTGGTGGCGGGGGCAGAAGAGACCCAGTACTTC
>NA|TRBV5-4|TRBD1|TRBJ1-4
CASSPTQGEDEKLFF
TGTGCCAGCAGCCCGACACAGGGGGAGGATGAAAAACTGTTTTTT
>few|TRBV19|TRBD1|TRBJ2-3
CASSHVPGQGTDTQYF
TGTGCCAGTAGTCATGTCCCGGGACAGGGCACAGATACGCAGTATTTT
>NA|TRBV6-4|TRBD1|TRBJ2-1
CASSAEPGQGYEQFF
TGTGCCAGCAGTGCGGAGCCGGGACAGGGGTATGAGCAGTTCTTC
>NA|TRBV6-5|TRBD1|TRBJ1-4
CASSFRGDEKLFF
TGTGCCAGCAGTTTCAGGGGGGATGAAAAACTGTTTTTT